Listed below are T cell receptor beta chains from one sample, sequenced in a study of T-cell reconstitution after alpha-beta-depleted transplantation in children. TCRdb reprocessed the PCR reads with MiXCR, giving one entry per CDR3 protein. The profile shows hundreds of thousands of distinct CDR3 sequences, 8% to 11% of them singletons. The input for sequencing was PBMCs, taken before TCRalphabeta/CD19-depleted stem cell transplant. All receptors come from a child younger than 10 with inherited bone marrow failure, due to receive a stem cell transplant. The CDR3 runs from the conserved cysteine through the conserved F or W. Each record gives: J gene, D gene, clone size, V gene, CDR3 protein, CDR3 DNA. The D gene is left open where the match is weak. Rows give clone size only sometimes, using once, few, many, or a class for an expanded clone.

j_call: TRBJ2-2
d_call: TRBD1
clone_size: NA
v_call: TRBV5-1
cdr3_aa: CASSLRQGSQTGELFF
cdr3_nt: TGCGCCAGCAGCTTGCGACAGGGGTCACAAACCGGGGAGCTGTTTTTT

j_call: TRBJ1-6
d_call: NA
clone_size: many
v_call: TRBV6-5
cdr3_aa: CASSYSGFTVDSPLHF
cdr3_nt: TGTGCCAGCAGTTACTCCGGATTTACGGTGGATTCACCCCTCCACTTT

j_call: TRBJ2-3
d_call: TRBD2
clone_size: many
v_call: TRBV24-1
cdr3_aa: CAEPAGLAGDKDTQYF
cdr3_nt: TGTGCCGAACCTGCAGGACTAGCGGGAGATAAAGATACGCAGTATTTT

j_call: TRBJ1-2
d_call: NA
clone_size: many
v_call: TRBV20-1
cdr3_aa: CSARGGAVYGYTF
cdr3_nt: TGCAGTGCTAGAGGCGGGGCGGTCTATGGCTACACCTTC

j_call: TRBJ1-1
d_call: TRBD1
clone_size: few
v_call: TRBV27
cdr3_aa: CASSLSPGRVVRGRLETEAFF
cdr3_nt: TGTGCCAGCAGTTTATCGCCAGGACGCGTGGTCAGGGGGCGGCTGGAGACTGAAGCTTTCTTT

j_call: TRBJ2-1
d_call: TRBD2
clone_size: many
v_call: TRBV20-1
cdr3_aa: CSARRAGAYNEQFF
cdr3_nt: TGCAGTGCTCGCCGAGCGGGAGCCTACAATGAGCAGTTCTTC

j_call: TRBJ2-2
d_call: TRBD2
clone_size: many
v_call: TRBV5-1
cdr3_aa: CASSTTSGSGELFF
cdr3_nt: TGCGCCAGCAGCACGACTAGCGGGAGTGGGGAGCTGTTTTTT

j_call: TRBJ1-5
d_call: NA
clone_size: many
v_call: TRBV15
cdr3_aa: CATSRNPAEPQHF
cdr3_nt: TGTGCCACCAGCAGAAACCCCGCGGAGCCCCAGCATTTT

j_call: TRBJ2-7
d_call: TRBD2
clone_size: few
v_call: TRBV7-6
cdr3_aa: CASSLAGWTSGSSYEQYF
cdr3_nt: TGTGCCAGCAGCTTAGCGGGATGGACTAGCGGGAGCTCCTACGAGCAGTACTTC

j_call: TRBJ2-7
d_call: TRBD1
clone_size: many
v_call: TRBV2
cdr3_aa: CASRGTTGLSSYEQYF
cdr3_nt: TGTGCCAGCAGGGGCACGACAGGGCTTAGCTCCTACGAGCAGTACTTC

j_call: TRBJ1-2
d_call: TRBD1
clone_size: NA
v_call: TRBV29-1
cdr3_aa: CSVAGTGINTF
cdr3_nt: TGCAGCGTTGCCGGGACAGGGATCAACACCTTC

j_call: TRBJ2-7
d_call: TRBD1
clone_size: many
v_call: TRBV24-1
cdr3_aa: CATSESDRGRGEQYF
cdr3_nt: TGTGCCACCAGTGAATCGGACAGGGGACGTGGCGAGCAGTACTTC

j_call: TRBJ1-2
d_call: TRBD1
clone_size: many
v_call: TRBV7-2
cdr3_aa: CASRPFGTGANYGYTF
cdr3_nt: TGTGCCAGCAGACCTTTCGGGACAGGGGCCAACTATGGCTACACCTTC

j_call: TRBJ2-1
d_call: TRBD2
clone_size: many
v_call: TRBV7-9
cdr3_aa: CASSLVAGGPWIEQFF
cdr3_nt: TGTGCCAGCAGCTTAGTAGCGGGAGGGCCCTGGATTGAGCAGTTCTTC

j_call: TRBJ2-7
d_call: NA
clone_size: NA
v_call: TRBV6-5
cdr3_aa: CASSYSGGFYEQYF
cdr3_nt: TGTGCCAGCAGTTACTCGGGGGGATTCTACGAGCAGTACTTC

j_call: TRBJ2-1
d_call: NA
clone_size: many
v_call: TRBV4-3
cdr3_aa: CASSQDRKLAAYNEQFF
cdr3_nt: TGCGCCAGCAGCCAAGATAGAAAGCTAGCTGCCTACAATGAGCAGTTCTTC

j_call: TRBJ2-1
d_call: TRBD2
clone_size: few
v_call: TRBV18
cdr3_aa: CASSPRSSGSLYNEQFF
cdr3_nt: TGTGCCAGCTCACCACGGAGCAGCGGGAGCCTGTACAATGAGCAGTTCTTC

j_call: TRBJ1-2
d_call: NA
clone_size: many
v_call: TRBV4-1
cdr3_aa: CASSQPGYGYTF
cdr3_nt: TGCGCCAGCAGCCAGCCTGGCTATGGCTACACCTTC

j_call: TRBJ2-5
d_call: NA
clone_size: many
v_call: TRBV27
cdr3_aa: CASSLGYQETQYF
cdr3_nt: TGTGCCAGCAGTTTAGGCTACCAAGAGACCCAGTACTTC

j_call: TRBJ2-7
d_call: TRBD2
clone_size: few
v_call: TRBV6-5
cdr3_aa: CASSYGLEGGYEQYF
cdr3_nt: TGTGCCAGCAGTTACGGACTAGAAGGAGGCTACGAGCAGTACTTC

j_call: TRBJ1-6
d_call: NA
clone_size: few
v_call: TRBV4-3
cdr3_aa: CASSQASGLGNSPLHF
cdr3_nt: TGCGCCAGCAGCCAAGCATCAGGTCTGGGCAATTCACCCCTCCACTTT

j_call: TRBJ2-3
d_call: NA
clone_size: many
v_call: TRBV27
cdr3_aa: CASTPRPSTDTQYF
cdr3_nt: TGTGCCAGCACCCCGCGACCCTCCACAGATACGCAGTATTTT

j_call: TRBJ2-4
d_call: NA
clone_size: many
v_call: TRBV11-2
cdr3_aa: CASSPDDRIAKNIQYF
cdr3_nt: TGTGCCAGCAGCCCGGATGACCGAATAGCCAAAAACATTCAGTACTTC

j_call: TRBJ2-7
d_call: NA
clone_size: many
v_call: TRBV4-3
cdr3_aa: CASSPWNGGPSPYEQYF
cdr3_nt: TGCGCCAGCAGCCCATGGAATGGGGGCCCATCTCCCTACGAGCAGTACTTC

j_call: TRBJ2-7
d_call: TRBD2
clone_size: many
v_call: TRBV6-5
cdr3_aa: CASSYRRLAPYEQYF
cdr3_nt: TGTGCCAGCAGTTACCGACGACTAGCTCCCTACGAGCAGTACTTC